This T cell receptor beta chain was sequenced during a study of blood T cell repertoires in COVID-19. Study-wide background: Researchers got acute and convalescent COVID-19 samples from the United States, Italy and Spain.

Original data processing: Estimation of nucleated cell counts was performed using reference gene primer amplification. TCRdb's copy holds only in-frame clones and misses some; the assay was immunoSEQ multiplex PCR. The DNA was the basis for D and trimming; V, J and clone size are from that table. The sample includes just over 250,000 clones, about nine tenths of them seen just once. The Seattle patients, enrolled during active infection, were followed longitudinally. Trimming cost V 3 bases and J 0 bases, with 9 bases left between them. This CDR3 contains 14 residues. The germline V gene encodes CDR1 MNHEY and CDR2 SVGAGI.

The J gene is TRBJ2-7, the V gene TRBV6-5, with D unclear. Specimen: peripheral blood. The TCR was taken from a person under 30 with COVID-19, enrolled during active disease. This CDR3 reads CASSYTQSSYEQYF. The CDR3 DNA is TGTGCCAGCAGTTATACACAGAGCTCCTACGAGCAGTACTTC.